Listed below are T cell receptor beta chains from one sample, sequenced in a study of blood T cell repertoires in COVID-19. Libraries were prepared by immunoSEQ multiplex PCR; TCRdb keeps only in-frame clonotypes and omits some of them. The repertoire includes about 160,000 clones, 85% of them detected once, and 0.85% to 1.2% sits in the top ten. The material sequenced was peripheral blood. The receptor set was obtained from a man aged 35 to 55 with acute or convalescent COVID-19. CDR3s include the opening cysteine and the closing phenylalanine or tryptophan. D genes are given only for firm matches. A row's size may be missing; if present it is once, few, many or a size class.

V gene	J gene	clone size	D gene	CDR3 protein	CDR3 DNA
TRBV2	TRBJ2-1	NA	NA	CASSTTSYNEQFF	TGTGCCAGCAGTACAACCTCCTACAATGAGCAGTTCTTC
TRBV12-5	TRBJ2-2	few	TRBD2	CASGLGLAGGRNTGELFF	TGTGCTAGTGGTTTGGGACTAGCGGGGGGGCGGAACACCGGGGAGCTGTTTTTT
TRBV6-6	TRBJ2-7	NA	NA	CASSSAEVHSSYEQYF	TGTGCCAGCAGTTCCGCCGAAGTACACAGCTCCTACGAGCAGTACTTC
TRBV6-5	TRBJ1-2	NA	TRBD1	CASSYRGQGHGYTF	TGTGCCAGCAGTTACCGGGGACAGGGACATGGCTACACCTTC
TRBV28	TRBJ1-2	NA	NA	CASSRTTYGYTF	TGTGCCAGCAGTCGAACAACCTATGGCTACACCTTC
TRBV18	TRBJ1-1	NA	NA	CASSSKGEGTEAFF	TGTGCCAGCTCGTCAAAGGGAGAGGGCACTGAAGCTTTCTTT
TRBV5-1	TRBJ2-6	NA	TRBD1	CASQGAGANVLTF	TGCGCCAGCCAGGGGGCTGGGGCCAACGTCCTGACTTTC
TRBV7-6	TRBJ2-1	NA	TRBD2	CASSLKLAGGLTNEQFF	TGTGCCAGCAGCCTTAAACTAGCGGGGGGCCTTACGAATGAGCAGTTCTTC
TRBV9	TRBJ2-1	NA	TRBD2	CASSIGLAGGLNEQFF	TGTGCCAGCAGCATCGGACTAGCGGGGGGTTTAAATGAGCAGTTCTTC
TRBV2	TRBJ1-2	NA	TRBD1	CASSARPRGLDNYGYTF	TGTGCCAGCAGTGCCAGACCAAGGGGGCTAGATAACTATGGCTACACCTTC
TRBV29-1	TRBJ1-1	NA	NA	CSANRGGTEAFF	TGCAGCGCTAACCGGGGAGGGACTGAAGCTTTCTTT
TRBV5-6	TRBJ2-7	NA	NA	CASSLDGGNYEQYF	TGTGCCAGCAGCCTAGACGGGGGAAACTACGAGCAGTACTTC
TRBV9	TRBJ2-6	NA	TRBD1	CASSGTRGRGGANVLTF	TGTGCCAGCAGCGGTACCAGGGGGCGAGGAGGGGCCAACGTCCTGACTTTC
TRBV6-6	TRBJ1-3	NA	NA	CASSSSSGVSGNTIYF	TGTGCCAGCAGTTCCTCTTCGGGGGTCTCTGGAAACACCATATATTTT
TRBV10-3	TRBJ1-2	NA	NA	CAIRDTENYGYTF	TGTGCCATCAGGGACACTGAAAACTATGGCTACACCTTC
TRBV7-9	TRBJ1-6	NA	TRBD1	CASSLVKGAVESPLHF	TGTGCCAGCAGCTTAGTTAAGGGGGCCGTGGAATCACCCCTCCACTTT
TRBV12-3/TRBV12-4	TRBJ1-4	once	NA	CASSNRAGEKLFF	TGTGCCAGCAGCAACAGGGCCGGTGAAAAACTGTTTTTT
TRBV7-9	TRBJ1-1	NA	NA	CASSPQGQGRAEAFF	TGTGCCAGCAGCCCTCAGGGGCAGGGGAGAGCTGAAGCTTTCTTT
TRBV3-1/TRBV3-2	TRBJ1-1	NA	TRBD1	CASSKAGTAPNTEAFF	TGTGCCAGCAGCAAAGCCGGGACAGCCCCGAACACTGAAGCTTTCTTT
TRBV5-8	TRBJ2-3	NA	TRBD2	CASSPGTSSTDTQYF	TGTGCCAGCAGCCCAGGGACTAGCAGCACAGATACGCAGTATTTT
TRBV30	TRBJ1-4	NA	TRBD1	CASQGATNEKLFF	TGTGCCTCCCAGGGGGCAACTAATGAAAAACTGTTTTTT
TRBV5-4	TRBJ2-5	NA	NA	CASSTSQSQETQYF	TGTGCCAGCAGTACTAGCCAAAGCCAAGAGACCCAGTACTTC
TRBV6-5	TRBJ2-6	NA	NA	CASSRKLSGANVLTF	TGTGCCAGCAGCCGAAAGCTTTCTGGGGCCAACGTCCTGACTTTC
TRBV6-2/TRBV6-3	TRBJ2-7	NA	NA	CASSYSGGTGSYEQYF	TGTGCCAGCAGTTACTCCGGGGGGACAGGCTCCTACGAGCAGTACTTC
TRBV5-4	TRBJ1-2	NA	NA	CASRKGGGNYGYTF	TGTGCCAGCAGGAAAGGGGGGGGCAACTATGGCTACACCTTC
TRBV7-9	TRBJ2-5	NA	TRBD2	CASSLGGLAGGETQYF	TGTGCCAGCAGCTTAGGTGGTCTAGCGGGGGGAGAGACCCAGTACTTC
TRBV21-1	TRBJ2-7	NA	NA	CASSQSSSGTGRSYEQYF	TGTGCCAGCAGCCAAAGCAGTTCCGGGACAGGAAGATCTTACGAGCAGTACTTC